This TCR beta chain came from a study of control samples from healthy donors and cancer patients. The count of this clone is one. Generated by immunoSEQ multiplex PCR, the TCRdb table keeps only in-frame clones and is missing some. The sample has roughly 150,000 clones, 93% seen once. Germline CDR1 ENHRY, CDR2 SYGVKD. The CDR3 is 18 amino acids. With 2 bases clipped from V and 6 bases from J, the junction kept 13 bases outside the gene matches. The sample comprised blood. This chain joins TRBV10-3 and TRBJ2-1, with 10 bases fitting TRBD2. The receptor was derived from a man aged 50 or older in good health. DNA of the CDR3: TGTGCCATCAGTGAGCCCTATTACAGCGGGAGGGGCCTCAATGAGCAGTTCTTC. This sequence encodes CAISEPYYSGRGLNEQFF.